These 5 T cell receptor beta chains were all obtained from the same sample, sequenced in a study of T-cell reconstitution after alpha-beta-depleted transplantation in children (dated by TCRdb to 2015 to 2016). Receptor libraries were prepared by PCR. The run used an Illumina HiSeq 2500. TCR libraries were prepared with molecular barcoding, using unique molecular identifiers to normalize TCRbeta repertoire quantification. Using fastp at Q25 and MiXCR, TCRdb reprocessed the public reads and kept productive beta chains. Rows with a matching CDR3 protein are joined into one entry that keeps the most common DNA and genes. Across this sample there are 900,000 or so distinct CDR3 sequences, with around 15% seen only once. Clones ranked in the top ten supply approximately 5% of the sample. The treatment or condition label corresponds to: allogeneic hematopoietic cell transplantation with graft depleted of TCRalphabeta T cells and CD19 B cells.

The input for sequencing was PBMCs, mostly from graft donor cells, taken 360 days after TCRalphabeta/CD19-depleted stem cell transplant. The origin of the receptors is a male patient younger than 18 who had a stem cell transplant for acute lymphoblastic leukemia, so the T cells may come from the graft donor.

The genes are TRBV4-1 and TRBJ2-1; weak D call: TRBD2 (5 bases). Germline CDR1 MGHRA, CDR2 YSYEKL. Trimming took 4 bases from V and 6 from J, leaving 10 bases between them. This CDR3 is built from 13 residues. CDR3 amino acids: CASSPGVANEQFF. As DNA, the CDR3 is TGCGCCAGCAGCCCCGGGGTAGCCAATGAGCAGTTCTTC.

CDR3 DNA: TGTGCCAGCAGTACGACAGGGAATAATTCACCCCTCCACTTT. It is translated as CASSTTGNNSPLHF. The rearrangement joins TRBV27 to TRBJ1-6; 7 nucleotides match TRBD1. V lost 5 bases, J lost 5 bases, and 3 bases stayed unmatched. Germline loops: CDR1 MNHEY, CDR2 SMNVEV (reference sequence). The CDR3 length is 14 residues.

This clonotype has only a few counts. V and J are TRBV27 and TRBJ1-1; D not resolved. Germline values: CDR1 MNHEY, CDR2 SMNVEV (reference sequence). The CDR3 loop spans 15 amino acids. V was cut by 0 bases and J by 5 bases, with 13 bases left in between. This CDR3 is CASSLSSPFRTEAFF. The DNA of the CDR3 is TGTGCCAGCAGTTTATCCTCACCCTTCCGTACTGAAGCTTTCTTT.

In this sample, this clonotype turned up many times. This chain connects TRBV15 to TRBJ2-7, with D possibly TRBD2 on 6 matching bases. The germline V gene has CDR1 LNHNV and CDR2 YYDKDF (reference sequence). V lost 6 bases to trimming and J lost 6 bases, with 18 bases between them. The CDR3 covers 14 residues. CDR3 bases: TGTGCCACCAGTAAAGAGGAGGGATTTGGCGAGCAGTACTTC. Its protein product is CATSKEEGFGEQYF.

This clonotype was detected many times. The chain recombines TRBV7-3 with TRBJ2-5, with 9 bases identical to TRBD1. The CDR3 runs to 19 residues. The germline CDR1 and CDR2 sequences are SGHTA and FQGTGA. Losses at the gene ends were 3 bases for V and 5 bases for J; bases not matched to a gene: 19. CDR3 bases: TGTGCCAGCAGCTTTAACCAACCTGTTACGGACAGGGGTTGGGAGACCCAGTACTTC. It yields the protein CASSFNQPVTDRGWETQYF.